The clone carrying this TCR beta chain was counted at least ten times. This sample was included in a study of T-cell reconstitution after alpha-beta-depleted transplantation in children. The V gene lost 5 bases and the J gene lost 2 bases, with 9 bases spanning the gap. The CDR3 length is 13 residues. As it was prepared, the TCRbeta library received unique molecular identifiers. TCRdb used MiXCR to reprocess the PCR reads, holding one entry per CDR3 protein. Here the sample spans about 980,000 distinct CDR3 sequences, less than 30% being singletons. The V call is TRBV12-3 or TRBV12-4, the J call TRBJ1-2; no clear D gene. The TCR was taken from a boy under three years old who had a stem cell transplant for SCID, so the T cells may come from the graft donor. The sample here was PBMCs, mostly from graft donor cells, taken 360 days after TCRalphabeta/CD19-depleted stem cell transplant. The CDR3 sequence is CASSLTVNYGYTF. In DNA form, the CDR3 reads TGTGCCAGCAGTCTGACGGTCAACTATGGCTACACCTTC.